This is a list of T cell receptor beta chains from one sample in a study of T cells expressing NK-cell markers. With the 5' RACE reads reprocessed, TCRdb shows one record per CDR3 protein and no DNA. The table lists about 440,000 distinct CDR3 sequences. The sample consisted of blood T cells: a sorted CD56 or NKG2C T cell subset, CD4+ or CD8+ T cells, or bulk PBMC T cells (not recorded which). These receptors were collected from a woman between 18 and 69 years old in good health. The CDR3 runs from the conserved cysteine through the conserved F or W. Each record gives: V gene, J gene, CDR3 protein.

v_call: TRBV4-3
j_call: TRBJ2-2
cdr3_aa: CASSLTLSNTGELFF

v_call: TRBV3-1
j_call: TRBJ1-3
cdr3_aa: CASSRRQSSGNTIYF

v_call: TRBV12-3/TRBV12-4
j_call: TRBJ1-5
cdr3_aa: CASSLGEGRSNQPQHF

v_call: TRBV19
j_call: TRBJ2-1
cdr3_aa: CASKKGFNEQFF

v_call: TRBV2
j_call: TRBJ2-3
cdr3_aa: CASSRLAGGRGDTQYF

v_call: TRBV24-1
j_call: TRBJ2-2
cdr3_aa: CATRDSAFGELFF

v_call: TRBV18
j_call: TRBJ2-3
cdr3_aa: CASSPGQLGTDTQYF

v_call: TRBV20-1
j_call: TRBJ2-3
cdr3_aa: CSAPTIPGGSGTDTQYF

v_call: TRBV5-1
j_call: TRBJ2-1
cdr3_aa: CASSLGGTNQYNEQFF

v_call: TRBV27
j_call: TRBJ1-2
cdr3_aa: CASSYRGGYGYTF

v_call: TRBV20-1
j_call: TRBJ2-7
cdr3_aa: CSARSTPYSYEQYF

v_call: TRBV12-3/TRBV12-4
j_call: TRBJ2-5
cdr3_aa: CASSWRGQGAPQETQYF

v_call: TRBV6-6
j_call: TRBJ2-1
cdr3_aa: CASGQGGYNEQFF

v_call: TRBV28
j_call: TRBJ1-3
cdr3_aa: CASSQRISGNTIYF

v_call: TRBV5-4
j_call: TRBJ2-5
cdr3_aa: CASSPRGSGKETQYF

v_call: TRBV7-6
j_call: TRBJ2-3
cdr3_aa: CASSFRLATSDTQYF

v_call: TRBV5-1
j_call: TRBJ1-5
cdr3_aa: CASSLSPGFLNQPQHF

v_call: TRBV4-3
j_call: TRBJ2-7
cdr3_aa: CASSQEAWTGDFYEQYF

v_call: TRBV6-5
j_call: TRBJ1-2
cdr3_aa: CASSLKQGFLANYGYTF

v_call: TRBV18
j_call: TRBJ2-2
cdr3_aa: CASSAQAGSRNTGELFF

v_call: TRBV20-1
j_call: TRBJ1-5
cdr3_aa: CSASQGGDQPQHF

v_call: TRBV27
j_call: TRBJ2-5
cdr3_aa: CASAYLETQYF

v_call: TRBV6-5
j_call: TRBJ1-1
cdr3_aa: CASSSIQQEAFF

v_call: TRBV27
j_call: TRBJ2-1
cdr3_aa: CASSTQRERYNEQFF